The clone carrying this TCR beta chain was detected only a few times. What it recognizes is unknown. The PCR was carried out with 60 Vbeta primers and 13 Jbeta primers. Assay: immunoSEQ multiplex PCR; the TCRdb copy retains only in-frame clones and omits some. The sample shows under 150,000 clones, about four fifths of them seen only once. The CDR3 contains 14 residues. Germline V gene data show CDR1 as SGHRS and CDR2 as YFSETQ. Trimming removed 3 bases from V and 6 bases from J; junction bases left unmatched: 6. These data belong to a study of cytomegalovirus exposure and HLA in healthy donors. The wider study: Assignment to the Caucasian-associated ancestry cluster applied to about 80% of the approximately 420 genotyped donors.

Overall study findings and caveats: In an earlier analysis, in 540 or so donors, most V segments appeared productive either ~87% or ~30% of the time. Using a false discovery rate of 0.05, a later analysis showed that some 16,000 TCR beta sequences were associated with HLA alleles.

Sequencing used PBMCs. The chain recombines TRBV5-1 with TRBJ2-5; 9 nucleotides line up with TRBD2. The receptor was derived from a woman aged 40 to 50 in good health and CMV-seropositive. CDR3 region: CASSSGLAAQTQYF. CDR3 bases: TGCGCCAGCAGCTCGGGACTAGCCGCCCAGACCCAGTACTTC. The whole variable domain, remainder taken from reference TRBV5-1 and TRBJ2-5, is KAGVTQTPRYLIKTRGQQVTLSCSPISGHRSVSWYQQTPGQGLQFLFEYFSETQRNKGNFPGRFSGRQFSNSRSEMNVSTLELGDSALYLCASSSGLAAQTQYFGPGTRLLVL.